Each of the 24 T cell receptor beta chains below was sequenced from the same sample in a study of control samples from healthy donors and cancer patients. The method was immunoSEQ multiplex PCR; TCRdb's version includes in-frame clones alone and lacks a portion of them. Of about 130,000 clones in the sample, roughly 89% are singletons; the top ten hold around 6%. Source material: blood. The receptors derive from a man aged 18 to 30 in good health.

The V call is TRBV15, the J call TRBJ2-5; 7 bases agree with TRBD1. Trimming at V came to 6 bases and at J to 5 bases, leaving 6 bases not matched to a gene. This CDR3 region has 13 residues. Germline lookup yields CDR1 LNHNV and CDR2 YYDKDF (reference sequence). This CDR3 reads CATRDRWGETQYF. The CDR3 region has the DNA TGTGCCACCAGGGACAGGTGGGGGGAGACCCAGTACTTC.

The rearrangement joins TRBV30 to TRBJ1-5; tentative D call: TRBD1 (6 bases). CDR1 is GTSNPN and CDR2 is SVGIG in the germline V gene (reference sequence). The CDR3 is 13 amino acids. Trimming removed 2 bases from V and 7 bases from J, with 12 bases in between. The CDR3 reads CAWSTGWGQPQHF. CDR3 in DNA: TGTGCCTGGAGTACAGGGTGGGGACAGCCCCAGCATTTT. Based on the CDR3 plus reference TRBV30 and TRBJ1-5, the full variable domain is SQTIHQWPATLVQPVGSPLSLECTVEGTSNPNLYWYRQAAGRGLQLLFYSVGIGQISSEVPQNLSASRPQDRQFILSSKKLLLSDSGFYLCAWSTGWGQPQHFGDGTRLSIL.

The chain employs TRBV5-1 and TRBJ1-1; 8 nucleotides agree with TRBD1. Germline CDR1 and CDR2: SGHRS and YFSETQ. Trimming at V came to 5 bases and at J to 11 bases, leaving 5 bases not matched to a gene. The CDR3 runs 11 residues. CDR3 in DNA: TGCGCCAGCAGGCAGACAGGGGTGGCTTTCTTT. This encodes CASRQTGVAFF.

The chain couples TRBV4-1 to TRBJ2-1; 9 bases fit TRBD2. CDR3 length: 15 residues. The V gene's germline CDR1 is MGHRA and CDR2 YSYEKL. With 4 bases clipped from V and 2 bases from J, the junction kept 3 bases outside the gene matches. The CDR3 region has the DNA TGCGCCAGCAGCCCAAGCGGGGGGACCTACAATGAGCAGTTCTTC. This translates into CASSPSGGTYNEQFF.

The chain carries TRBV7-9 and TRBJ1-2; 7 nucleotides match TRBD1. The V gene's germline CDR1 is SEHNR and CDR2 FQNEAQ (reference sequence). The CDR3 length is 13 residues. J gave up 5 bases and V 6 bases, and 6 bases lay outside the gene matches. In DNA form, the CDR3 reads TGTGCCAGCAGACAGGGGCTAGGGTATGGCTACACCTTC. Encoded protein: CASRQGLGYGYTF.

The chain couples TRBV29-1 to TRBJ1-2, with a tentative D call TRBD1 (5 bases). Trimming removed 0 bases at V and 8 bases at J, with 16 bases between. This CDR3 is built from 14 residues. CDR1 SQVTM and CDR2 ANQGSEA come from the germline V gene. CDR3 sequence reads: CSVEEDDSLYGYTF. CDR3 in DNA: TGCAGCGTTGAAGAGGACGACAGCCTGTACGGCTACACCTTC.

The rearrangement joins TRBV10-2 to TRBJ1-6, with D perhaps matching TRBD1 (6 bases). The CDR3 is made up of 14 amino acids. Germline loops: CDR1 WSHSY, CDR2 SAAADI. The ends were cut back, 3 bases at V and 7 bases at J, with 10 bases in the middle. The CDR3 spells CASSEGGFNSPLHF. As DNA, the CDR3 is TGCGCCAGCAGTGAAGGGGGTTTCAATTCACCCCTCCACTTT.

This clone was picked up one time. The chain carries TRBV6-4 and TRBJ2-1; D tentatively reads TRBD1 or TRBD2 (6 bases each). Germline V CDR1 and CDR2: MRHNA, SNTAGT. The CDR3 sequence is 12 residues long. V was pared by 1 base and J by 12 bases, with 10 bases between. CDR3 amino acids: CASSDWRGAQFF. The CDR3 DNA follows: TGTGCCAGCAGTGACTGGAGGGGGGCGCAGTTCTTC.

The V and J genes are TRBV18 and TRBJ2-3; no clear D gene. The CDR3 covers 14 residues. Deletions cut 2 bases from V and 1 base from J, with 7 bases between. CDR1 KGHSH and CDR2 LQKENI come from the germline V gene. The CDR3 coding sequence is TGTGCCAGCTCACCAACGGATGGCACAGATACGCAGTATTTT. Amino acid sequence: CASSPTDGTDTQYF.

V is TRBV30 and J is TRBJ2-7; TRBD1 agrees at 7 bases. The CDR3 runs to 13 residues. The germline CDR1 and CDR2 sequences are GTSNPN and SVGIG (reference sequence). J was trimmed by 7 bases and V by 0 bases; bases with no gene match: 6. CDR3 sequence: CAWSVDRVGEQYF. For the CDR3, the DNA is TGTGCCTGGAGTGTTGACAGGGTAGGGGAGCAGTACTTC.

The DNA of the CDR3 is TGCGCCAGCAGTGAAAGCGGGGGGATCTCCTACGAGCAGTACTTC. This translates into CASSESGGISYEQYF. V gene TRBV5-1 combines with J gene TRBJ2-7, with TRBD2 matching 9 bases. Germline V gene lookup returns CDR1 SGHRS and CDR2 YFSETQ. Germline trimming cut 5 bases from V and 0 bases from J; bases unmatched to any gene: 6. This CDR3 spans 15 amino acids.

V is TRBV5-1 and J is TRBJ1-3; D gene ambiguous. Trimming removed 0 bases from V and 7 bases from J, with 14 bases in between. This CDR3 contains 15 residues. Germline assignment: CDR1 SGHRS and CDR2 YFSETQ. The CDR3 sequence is CASSLAAGSSNTIYF. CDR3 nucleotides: TGCGCCAGCAGCTTGGCCGCGGGAAGTTCGAACACCATATATTTT.

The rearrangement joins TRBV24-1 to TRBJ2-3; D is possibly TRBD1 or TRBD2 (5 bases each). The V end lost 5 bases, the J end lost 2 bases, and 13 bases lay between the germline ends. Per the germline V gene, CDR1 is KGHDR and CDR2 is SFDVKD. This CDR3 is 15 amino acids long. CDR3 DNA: TGTGCCACCAGTGGGGGGTGGCCCGACACAGATACGCAGTATTTT. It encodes CATSGGWPDTDTQYF.

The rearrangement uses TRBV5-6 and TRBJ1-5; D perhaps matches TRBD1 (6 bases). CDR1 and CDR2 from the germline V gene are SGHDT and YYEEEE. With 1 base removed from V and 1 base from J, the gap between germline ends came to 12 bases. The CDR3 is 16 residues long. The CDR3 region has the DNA TGTGCCAGCAGCTTGCTATCTCAGGGGAGCAATCAGCCCCAGCATTTT. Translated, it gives CASSLLSQGSNQPQHF.

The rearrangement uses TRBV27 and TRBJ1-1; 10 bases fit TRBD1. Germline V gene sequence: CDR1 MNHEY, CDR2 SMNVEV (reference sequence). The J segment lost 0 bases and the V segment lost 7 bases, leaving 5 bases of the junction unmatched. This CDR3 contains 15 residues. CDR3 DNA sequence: TGTGCCAGCAACGACAGGGGGCCTATGAACACTGAAGCTTTCTTT. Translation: CASNDRGPMNTEAFF.

DNA of the CDR3: TGTGCCACCGCGGGACAGGGCCCTGGCACTGAAGCTTTCTTT. This gives the protein CATAGQGPGTEAFF. The rearrangement uses TRBV10-3 and TRBJ1-1; TRBD1 matches 9 bases. The V segment lost 10 bases and the J segment 4 bases; nucleotides outside the gene matches: 10. The CDR3 sequence is 14 residues long. Germline V gene data show CDR1 as ENHRY and CDR2 as SYGVKD.

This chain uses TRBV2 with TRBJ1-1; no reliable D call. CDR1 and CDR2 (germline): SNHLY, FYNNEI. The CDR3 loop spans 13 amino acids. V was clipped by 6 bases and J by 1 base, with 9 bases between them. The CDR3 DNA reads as TGTGCCAGCAGCCTTAGTGAGAACACTGAAGCTTTCTTT. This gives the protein CASSLSENTEAFF.

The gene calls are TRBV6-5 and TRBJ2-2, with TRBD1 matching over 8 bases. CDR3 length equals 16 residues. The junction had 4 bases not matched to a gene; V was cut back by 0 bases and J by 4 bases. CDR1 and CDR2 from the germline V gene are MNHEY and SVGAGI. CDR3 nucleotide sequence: TGTGCCAGCAGTTACTCTCAGGGGGCAGGCACCGGGGAGCTGTTTTTT. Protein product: CASSYSQGAGTGELFF.

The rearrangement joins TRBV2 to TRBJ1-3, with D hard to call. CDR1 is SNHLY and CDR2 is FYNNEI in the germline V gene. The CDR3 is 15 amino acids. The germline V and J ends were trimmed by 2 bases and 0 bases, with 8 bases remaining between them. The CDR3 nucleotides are TGTGCCAGCAGTGAAATTTCGTACTCTGGAAACACCATATATTTT. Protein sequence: CASSEISYSGNTIYF.

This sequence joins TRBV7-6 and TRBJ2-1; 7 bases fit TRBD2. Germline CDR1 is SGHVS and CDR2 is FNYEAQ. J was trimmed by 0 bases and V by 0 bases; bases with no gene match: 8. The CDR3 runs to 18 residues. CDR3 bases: TGTGCCAGCAGCTTAGCGCGCGAAGCGGGGAGCTCCTACAATGAGCAGTTCTTC. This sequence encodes CASSLAREAGSSYNEQFF. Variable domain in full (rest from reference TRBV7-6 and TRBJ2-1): GAGVSQSPRYKVTKRGQDVALRCDPISGHVSLYWYRQALGQGPEFLTYFNYEAQQDKSGLPNDRFSAERPEGSISTLTIQRTEQRDSAMYRCASSLAREAGSSYNEQFFGPGTRLTVL.

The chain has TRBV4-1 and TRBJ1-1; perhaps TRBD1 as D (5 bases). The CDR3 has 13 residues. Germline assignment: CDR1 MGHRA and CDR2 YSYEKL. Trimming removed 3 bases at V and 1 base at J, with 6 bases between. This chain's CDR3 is CASSHGGNTEAFF. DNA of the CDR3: TGCGCCAGCAGCCATGGGGGGAACACTGAAGCTTTCTTT.

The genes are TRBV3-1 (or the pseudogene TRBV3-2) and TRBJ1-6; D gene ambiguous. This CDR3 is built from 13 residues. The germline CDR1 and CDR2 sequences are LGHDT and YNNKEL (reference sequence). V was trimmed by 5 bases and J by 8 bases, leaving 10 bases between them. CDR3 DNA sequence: TGTGCCAGCAGCGGGCAGGTTGATTCACCCCTCCACTTT. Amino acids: CASSGQVDSPLHF.

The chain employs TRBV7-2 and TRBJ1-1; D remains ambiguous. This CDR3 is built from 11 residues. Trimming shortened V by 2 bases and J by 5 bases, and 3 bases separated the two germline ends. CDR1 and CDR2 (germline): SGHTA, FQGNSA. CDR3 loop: CASSLRTEAFF. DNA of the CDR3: TGTGCCAGCAGCTTACGGACTGAAGCTTTCTTT.

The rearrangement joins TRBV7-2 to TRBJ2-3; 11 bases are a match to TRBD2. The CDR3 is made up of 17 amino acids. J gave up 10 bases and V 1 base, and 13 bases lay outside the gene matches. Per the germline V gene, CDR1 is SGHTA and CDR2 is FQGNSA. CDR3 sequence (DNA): TGTGCCAGCAGCTTAGATAGCGGGGGGGCCTCGATAGGTGCGCAGTATTTT. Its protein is CASSLDSGGASIGAQYF.